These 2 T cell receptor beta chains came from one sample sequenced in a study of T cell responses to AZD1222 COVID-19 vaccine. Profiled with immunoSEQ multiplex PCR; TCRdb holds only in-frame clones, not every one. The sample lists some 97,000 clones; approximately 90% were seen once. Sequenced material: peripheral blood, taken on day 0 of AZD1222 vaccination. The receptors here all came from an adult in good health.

DNA for the CDR3: TGCGCCAGCAGCATGACTAGCGGGGGGGTCGATGAGCAGTTCTTC. Translation gives CASSMTSGGVDEQFF. The V call is TRBV5-1, the J call TRBJ2-1; TRBD2 agrees at 14 bases. Trimming cost V 4 bases and J 8 bases; bases outside gene matches: 5. Germline CDR1 and CDR2: SGHRS and YFSETQ. This CDR3 comprises 15 residues. The full variable domain, completed using reference TRBV5-1 and TRBJ2-1, is KAGVTQTPRYLIKTRGQQVTLSCSPISGHRSVSWYQQTPGQGLQFLFEYFSETQRNKGNFPGRFSGRQFSNSRSEMNVSTLELGDSALYLCASSMTSGGVDEQFFGPGTRLTVL.

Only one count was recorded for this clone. The CDR3 sequence is CASSGQGAGRTEAFF. CDR3 sequence (DNA): TGTGCCAGTAGTGGACAGGGGGCGGGTCGAACTGAAGCTTTCTTT. V gene TRBV19 combines with J gene TRBJ1-1, with 11 bases matching TRBD1. This CDR3 has 15 amino acids. Germline CDR1 reads LNHDA; CDR2 reads SQIVND (reference sequence). J was trimmed by 5 bases and V by 5 bases; bases with no gene match: 7.